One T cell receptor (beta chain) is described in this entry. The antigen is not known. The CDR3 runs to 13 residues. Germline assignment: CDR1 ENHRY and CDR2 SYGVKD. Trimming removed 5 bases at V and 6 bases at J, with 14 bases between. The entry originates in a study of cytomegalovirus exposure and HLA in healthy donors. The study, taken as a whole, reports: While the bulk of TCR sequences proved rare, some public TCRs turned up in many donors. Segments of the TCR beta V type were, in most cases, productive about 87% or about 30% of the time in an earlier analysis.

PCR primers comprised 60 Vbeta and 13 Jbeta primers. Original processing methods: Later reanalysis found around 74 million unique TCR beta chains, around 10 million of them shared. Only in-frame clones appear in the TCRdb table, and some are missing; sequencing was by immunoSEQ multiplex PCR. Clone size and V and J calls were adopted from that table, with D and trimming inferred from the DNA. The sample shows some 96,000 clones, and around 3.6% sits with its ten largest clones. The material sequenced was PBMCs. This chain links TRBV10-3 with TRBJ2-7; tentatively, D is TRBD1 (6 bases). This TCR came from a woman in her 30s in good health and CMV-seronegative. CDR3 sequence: CAISPGTIGEQYF. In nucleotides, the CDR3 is TGTGCCATCAGTCCCGGGACAATCGGCGAGCAGTACTTC.